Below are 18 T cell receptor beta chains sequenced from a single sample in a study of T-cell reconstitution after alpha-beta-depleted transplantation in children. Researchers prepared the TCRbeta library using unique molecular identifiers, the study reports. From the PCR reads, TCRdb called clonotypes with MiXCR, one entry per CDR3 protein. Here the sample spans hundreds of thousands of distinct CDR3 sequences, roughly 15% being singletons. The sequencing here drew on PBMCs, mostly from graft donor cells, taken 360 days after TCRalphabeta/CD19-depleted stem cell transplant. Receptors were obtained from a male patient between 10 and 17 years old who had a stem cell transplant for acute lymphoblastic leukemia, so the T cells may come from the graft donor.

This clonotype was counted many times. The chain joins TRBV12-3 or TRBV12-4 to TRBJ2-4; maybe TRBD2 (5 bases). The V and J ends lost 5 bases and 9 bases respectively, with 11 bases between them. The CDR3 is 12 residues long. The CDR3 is CASSERTGIQYF. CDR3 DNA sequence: TGTGCCAGCAGTGAGCGGACGGGCATTCAGTACTTC.

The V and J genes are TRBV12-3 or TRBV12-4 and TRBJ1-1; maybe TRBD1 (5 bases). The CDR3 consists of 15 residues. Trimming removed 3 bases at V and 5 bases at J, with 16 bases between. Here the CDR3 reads CASSFPSAGRTEAFF. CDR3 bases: TGTGCCAGCAGTTTCCCCTCGGCAGGGCGAACTGAAGCTTTCTTT.

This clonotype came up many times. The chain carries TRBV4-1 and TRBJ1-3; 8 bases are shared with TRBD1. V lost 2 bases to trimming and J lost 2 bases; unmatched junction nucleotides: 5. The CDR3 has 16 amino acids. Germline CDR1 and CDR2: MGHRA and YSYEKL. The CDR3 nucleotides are TGCGCCAGCAGCCAACCGGGACAGGAGGCTGGAAACACCATATATTTT. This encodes CASSQPGQEAGNTIYF.

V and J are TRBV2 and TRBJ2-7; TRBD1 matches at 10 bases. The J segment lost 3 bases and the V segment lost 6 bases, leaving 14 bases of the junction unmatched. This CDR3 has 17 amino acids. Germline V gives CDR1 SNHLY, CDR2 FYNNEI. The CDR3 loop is CASRGPSGQGILYEQYF. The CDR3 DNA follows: TGTGCCAGCAGAGGTCCTTCGGGACAGGGGATTCTCTACGAGCAGTACTTC. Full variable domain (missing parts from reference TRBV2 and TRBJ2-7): EPEVTQTPSHQVTQMGQEVILRCVPISNHLYFYWYRQILGQKVEFLVSFYNNEISEKSEIFDDQFSVERPDGSNFTLKIRSTKLEDSAMYFCASRGPSGQGILYEQYFGPGTRLTVT.

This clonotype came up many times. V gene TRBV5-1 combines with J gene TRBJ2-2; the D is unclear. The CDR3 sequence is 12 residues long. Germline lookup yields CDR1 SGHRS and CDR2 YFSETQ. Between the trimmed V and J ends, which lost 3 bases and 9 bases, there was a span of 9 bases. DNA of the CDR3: TGCGCCAGCAGCTCCCTTGGTCGGGAGCTGTTTTTT. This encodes CASSSLGRELFF.

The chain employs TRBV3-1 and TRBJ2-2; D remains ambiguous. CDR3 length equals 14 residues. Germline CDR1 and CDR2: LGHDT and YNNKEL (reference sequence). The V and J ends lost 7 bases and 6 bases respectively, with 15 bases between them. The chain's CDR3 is CASTISPPPGELFF. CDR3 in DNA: TGTGCCAGCACCATAAGTCCTCCCCCCGGGGAGCTGTTTTTT.

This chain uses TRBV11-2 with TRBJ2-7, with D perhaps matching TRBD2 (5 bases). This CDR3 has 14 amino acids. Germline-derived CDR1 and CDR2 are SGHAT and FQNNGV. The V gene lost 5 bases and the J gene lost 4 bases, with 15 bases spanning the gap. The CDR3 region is CASSITSPGYEQYF. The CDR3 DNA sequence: TGTGCCAGCAGCATTACGTCCCCGGGATACGAGCAGTACTTC.

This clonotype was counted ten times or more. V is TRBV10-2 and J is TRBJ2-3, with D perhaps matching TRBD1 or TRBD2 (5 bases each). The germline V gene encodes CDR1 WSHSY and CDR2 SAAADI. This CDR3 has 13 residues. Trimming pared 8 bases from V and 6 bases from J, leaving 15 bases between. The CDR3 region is CASRGPFRDTQYF. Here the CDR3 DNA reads TGCGCCAGCCGGGGACCCTTCAGGGATACGCAGTATTTT.

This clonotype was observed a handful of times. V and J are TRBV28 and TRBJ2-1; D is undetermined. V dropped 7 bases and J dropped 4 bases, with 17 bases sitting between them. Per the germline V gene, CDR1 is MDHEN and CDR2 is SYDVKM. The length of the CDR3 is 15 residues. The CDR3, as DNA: TGTGCCAGCATCGATAGGCGCGGAATATACAATGAGCAGTTCTTC. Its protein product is CASIDRRGIYNEQFF.

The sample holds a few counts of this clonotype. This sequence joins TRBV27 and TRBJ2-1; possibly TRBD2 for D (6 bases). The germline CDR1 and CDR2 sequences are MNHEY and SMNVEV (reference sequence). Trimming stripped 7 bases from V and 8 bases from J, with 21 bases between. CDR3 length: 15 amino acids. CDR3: CASTGGLRIGDEQFF. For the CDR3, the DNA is TGTGCCAGCACCGGGGGTCTACGTATAGGGGATGAGCAGTTCTTC.

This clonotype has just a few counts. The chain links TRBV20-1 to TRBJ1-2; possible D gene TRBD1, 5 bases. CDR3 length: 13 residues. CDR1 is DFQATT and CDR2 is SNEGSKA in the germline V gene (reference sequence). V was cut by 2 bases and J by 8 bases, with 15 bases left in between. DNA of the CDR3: TGCAGTGCTAGATCCGGGACGGATGGAGGCTACACCTTC. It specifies CSARSGTDGGYTF.

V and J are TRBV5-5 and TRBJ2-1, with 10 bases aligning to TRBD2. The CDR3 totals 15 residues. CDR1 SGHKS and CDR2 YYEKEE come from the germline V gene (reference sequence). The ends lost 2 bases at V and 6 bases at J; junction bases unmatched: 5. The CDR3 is CASSLGLAVRNEQFF. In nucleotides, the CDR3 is TGTGCCAGCAGCTTAGGACTAGCGGTCCGCAATGAGCAGTTCTTC. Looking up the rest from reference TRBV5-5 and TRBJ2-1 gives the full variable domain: DAGVTQSPTHLIKTRGQQVTLRCSPISGHKSVSWYQQVLGQGPQFIFQYYEKEERGRGNFPDRFSARQFPNYSSELNVNALLLGDSALYLCASSLGLAVRNEQFFGPGTRLTVL.

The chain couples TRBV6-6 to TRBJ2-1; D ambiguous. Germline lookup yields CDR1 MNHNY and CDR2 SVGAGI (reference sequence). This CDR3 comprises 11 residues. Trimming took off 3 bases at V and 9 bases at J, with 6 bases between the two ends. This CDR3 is CASSYHTEQFF. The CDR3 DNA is TGTGCCAGCAGTTATCATACTGAGCAGTTCTTC.

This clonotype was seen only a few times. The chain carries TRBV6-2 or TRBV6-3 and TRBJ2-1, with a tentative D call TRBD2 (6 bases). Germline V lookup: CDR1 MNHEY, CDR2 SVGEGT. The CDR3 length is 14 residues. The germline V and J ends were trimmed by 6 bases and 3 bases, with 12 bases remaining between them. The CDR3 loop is CASRKASDYNEQFF. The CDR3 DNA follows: TGTGCCAGCAGAAAGGCTAGCGACTACAATGAGCAGTTCTTC.

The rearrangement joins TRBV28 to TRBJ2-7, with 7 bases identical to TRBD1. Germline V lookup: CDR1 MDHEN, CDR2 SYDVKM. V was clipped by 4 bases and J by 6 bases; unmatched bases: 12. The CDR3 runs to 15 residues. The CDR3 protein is CASSYWDSLTLEQYF. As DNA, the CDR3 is TGTGCCAGCAGTTACTGGGACAGTCTGACGCTCGAGCAGTACTTC.

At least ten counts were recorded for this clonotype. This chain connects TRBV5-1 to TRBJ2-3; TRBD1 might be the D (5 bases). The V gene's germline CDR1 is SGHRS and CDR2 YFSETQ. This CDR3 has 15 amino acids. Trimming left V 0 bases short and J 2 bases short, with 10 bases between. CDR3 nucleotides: TGCGCCAGCAGCTTGGGGGTGACAGTCACAGATACGCAGTATTTT. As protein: CASSLGVTVTDTQYF.

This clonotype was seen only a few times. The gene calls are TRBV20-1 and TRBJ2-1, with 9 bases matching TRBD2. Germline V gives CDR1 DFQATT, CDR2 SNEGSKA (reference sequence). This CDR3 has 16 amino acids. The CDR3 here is CSGRKVAGAIGSEQFF. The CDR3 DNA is TGCAGCGGGAGGAAGGTAGCGGGAGCGATAGGGAGTGAGCAGTTCTTC.

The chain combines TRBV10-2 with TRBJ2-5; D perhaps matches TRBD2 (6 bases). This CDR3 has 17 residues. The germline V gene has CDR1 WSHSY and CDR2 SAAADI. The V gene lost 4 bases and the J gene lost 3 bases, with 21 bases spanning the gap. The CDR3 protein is CASSVLGGREVKETQYF. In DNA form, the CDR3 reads TGCGCCAGCAGTGTTCTCGGAGGAAGGGAGGTGAAAGAGACCCAGTACTTC.